This T cell receptor (beta chain) came from a study of response to subunit inactivated influenza vaccine. After removal of 0 bases from V and 5 bases from J, the junction contained 19 bases not matched to a gene. The length of the CDR3 is 18 residues. The germline gives CDR1 DFQATT, CDR2 SNEGSKA (reference sequence). Study-level results: Few new T cells, the authors suggested, are recruited by each seasonal influenza vaccination.

TCRdb re-analysed the RT-PCR reads in MiXCR, keeping a single row per CDR3 protein. The sample consists of 630,000 or so distinct CDR3 sequences, more than 15% of them appearing once. For this clonotype: As yet, its antigen is unknown.

The input for sequencing was PBMCs from blood, taken 12 days after vaccination. The J gene is TRBJ2-7, the V gene TRBV20-1, with 7 bases lining up with TRBD1. The TCR comes from a man aged 50 or older who received an inactivated influenza vaccine. The CDR3: CSARDRRRGQKGGDEQYF. The DNA of the CDR3 is TGCAGTGCTAGAGATCGTCGCAGGGGACAGAAAGGTGGGGACGAGCAGTACTTC.